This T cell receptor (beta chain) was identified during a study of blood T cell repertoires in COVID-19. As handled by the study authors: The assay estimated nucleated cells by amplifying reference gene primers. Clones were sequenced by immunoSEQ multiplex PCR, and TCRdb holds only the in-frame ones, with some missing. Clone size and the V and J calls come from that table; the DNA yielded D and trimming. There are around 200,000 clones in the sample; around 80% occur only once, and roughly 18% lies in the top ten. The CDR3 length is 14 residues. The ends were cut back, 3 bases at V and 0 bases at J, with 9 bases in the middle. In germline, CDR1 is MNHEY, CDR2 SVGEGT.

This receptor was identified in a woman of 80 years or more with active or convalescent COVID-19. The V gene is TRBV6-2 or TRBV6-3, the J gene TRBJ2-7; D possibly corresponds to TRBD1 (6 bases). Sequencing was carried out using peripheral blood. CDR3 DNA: TGTGCCAGCAGTTATCTGACAGGCTCCTACGAGCAGTACTTC. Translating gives CASSYLTGSYEQYF.